Following are 32 T cell receptor beta chains from one sample sequenced in a study of blood T cell repertoires in COVID-19. TCRdb keeps only in-frame clones here, not all; method: immunoSEQ multiplex PCR. The sample records approximately 290,000 clones, 80% to 90% being singletons. Sequenced material: peripheral blood. The receptors were gathered from a man in his thirties or forties with acute or convalescent COVID-19.

V is TRBV14 and J is TRBJ2-2, with 8 bases identical to TRBD2. Germline CDR1 reads SGHDN; CDR2 reads FVKESK. The CDR3 extends over 17 amino acids. Trimming took 4 bases from V and 0 from J; bases not matched to a gene: 7. CDR3 sequence (DNA): TGTGCCAGCAGCCCCGTGGTCGGGAGGGCGAACACCGGGGAGCTGTTTTTT. Translated: CASSPVVGRANTGELFF.

This chain links TRBV11-3 with TRBJ2-7, with 7 bases lining up with TRBD1. This CDR3 has 12 residues. The V and J ends lost 5 bases and 7 bases, in that order; junction bases with no gene match: 5. In germline, CDR1 is SGHNT, CDR2 YENEEA. The CDR3 is CASSPTGREQYF. The CDR3 DNA is TGTGCCAGCAGCCCGACAGGGCGGGAGCAGTACTTC.

The chain uses TRBV7-3 and TRBJ2-5; D ambiguous. This CDR3 is built from 14 residues. Trimming pared 5 bases from V and 2 bases from J, leaving 12 bases between. Germline V gene sequence: CDR1 SGHTA, CDR2 FQGTGA. CDR3 region: CASSSTDGQETQYF. For the CDR3, the DNA is TGTGCCAGCAGCAGCACTGACGGGCAAGAGACCCAGTACTTC.

The J gene is TRBJ1-2, the V gene TRBV28; D unclear. Germline V gives CDR1 MDHEN, CDR2 SYDVKM. V was clipped by 8 bases and J by 4 bases, with 11 bases between them. The CDR3 sequence is 12 residues long. CDR3 DNA: TGTGCCAGCGAGGCTTCTGCCTATGGCTACACCTTC. This gives the protein CASEASAYGYTF.

The gene calls are TRBV6-6 and TRBJ1-1, with D unclear. V shed 6 bases and J shed 7 bases, with 12 bases lying between them. The V gene's germline CDR1 is MNHNY and CDR2 SVGAGI (reference sequence). This CDR3 has 12 amino acids. The CDR3 loop is CASRFRGNEAFF. As DNA, the CDR3 is TGTGCCAGCAGATTCCGGGGAAATGAAGCTTTCTTT.

The chain uses TRBV3-1 (or the pseudogene TRBV3-2) and TRBJ1-6; 8 bases agree with TRBD1. The CDR3 loop spans 16 amino acids. Trimming took 3 bases from V and 14 from J; bases not matched to a gene: 15. Germline values: CDR1 LGHDT, CDR2 YNNKEL (reference sequence). CDR3 sequence: CASSQSFRTGGRTLHF. In DNA form, the CDR3 reads TGTGCCAGCAGCCAGTCTTTCCGAACAGGGGGACGAACCCTCCACTTT.

The CDR3 sequence: CASSSRRTGENTEAFF. CDR3 bases: TGTGCCAGCAGCTCCCGTAGGACGGGAGAGAACACTGAAGCTTTCTTT. The rearrangement uses TRBV7-9 and TRBJ1-1, with D hard to call. The germline V gene has CDR1 SEHNR and CDR2 FQNEAQ (reference sequence). This CDR3 has 16 amino acids. Trimming left V 4 bases short and J 1 base short, with 16 bases between.

V gene TRBV30 combines with J gene TRBJ2-1; no reliable D call. The V end lost 3 bases, the J end lost 2 bases, and 5 bases lay between the germline ends. CDR3 size: 12 residues. CDR1 and CDR2 (germline): GTSNPN, SVGIG (reference sequence). The CDR3 protein is CAWSFAYNEQFF. The CDR3 nucleotides are TGTGCCTGGAGCTTTGCCTACAATGAGCAGTTCTTC.

The chain carries TRBV11-2 and TRBJ1-2, with no clear D. Germline assignment: CDR1 SGHAT and CDR2 FQNNGV. The V end lost 3 bases, the J end lost 4 bases, and 9 bases lay between the germline ends. The CDR3 contains 13 residues. CDR3 coding DNA: TGTGCCAGCAGCTTGACGGGGTCCTATGGCTACACCTTC. It specifies CASSLTGSYGYTF.

V and J are TRBV30 and TRBJ1-3; D gene unclear. CDR3 length: 14 amino acids. The germline CDR1 and CDR2 sequences are GTSNPN and SVGIG (reference sequence). The V end was cut by 0 bases, the J end by 0 bases, with 6 bases between. The CDR3 is CAWSVKLSGNTIYF. CDR3 coding DNA: TGTGCCTGGAGTGTCAAGCTCTCTGGAAACACCATATATTTT.

The rearrangement links TRBV28 to TRBJ1-1; D might be TRBD1 (6 bases). Germline V gene data show CDR1 as MDHEN and CDR2 as SYDVKM. V was cut by 6 bases and J by 4 bases, with 12 bases left in between. The CDR3 has 13 amino acids. The CDR3 bases are TGTGCCAGCAGCCTTAGAGGGGGCACTGAAGCTTTCTTT. Amino acid sequence: CASSLRGGTEAFF.

The chain joins TRBV6-1 to TRBJ2-1; maybe TRBD1 (5 bases). The CDR3 is 14 residues long. Germline V gives CDR1 MNHNS, CDR2 SASEGT. Between the trimmed V and J ends, which lost 2 bases and 6 bases, there was a span of 11 bases. The CDR3 sequence is CASSERLQVNEQFF. The CDR3, as DNA: TGTGCCAGCAGTGAACGATTACAGGTCAATGAGCAGTTCTTC.

This chain joins TRBV12-5 and TRBJ1-3; D may be TRBD1 (6 bases). The CDR3 loop spans 18 amino acids. CDR1 and CDR2 from the germline V gene are LGHNT and FRNRAP. V lost 1 base to trimming and J lost 1 base, with 17 bases between them. CDR3 sequence: CASGLGQKQGGSGNTIYF. The CDR3 DNA reads as TGTGCTAGTGGTTTGGGACAGAAACAGGGAGGGTCTGGAAACACCATATATTTT.

This clone is a singleton in its sample. In DNA form, the CDR3 reads TGTGCCAGCAGCCGACAGTTCAATGAGCAGTTCTTC. It translates to CASSRQFNEQFF. V gene TRBV2 combines with J gene TRBJ2-1, with D possibly TRBD1 on 5 matching bases. This CDR3 spans 12 amino acids. CDR1 is SNHLY, CDR2 FYNNEI, per germline. V was cut by 6 bases and J by 6 bases, with 9 bases left in between. Full variable domain (outside the CDR3, taken from reference TRBV2 and TRBJ2-1): EPEVTQTPSHQVTQMGQEVILRCVPISNHLYFYWYRQILGQKVEFLVSFYNNEISEKSEIFDDQFSVERPDGSNFTLKIRSTKLEDSAMYFCASSRQFNEQFFGPGTRLTVL.

The rearrangement joins TRBV12-3 or TRBV12-4 to TRBJ1-1, with D uncertain. Between the trimmed V and J ends, which lost 5 bases and 5 bases, there was a span of 6 bases. CDR3 length: 11 residues. CDR3: CASSGLTEAFF. CDR3 bases: TGTGCCAGCAGTGGCTTGACTGAAGCTTTCTTT.

The chain couples TRBV21-1 to TRBJ2-7; no DNA check was done on the table's D call, TRBD1. TRBV21-1 constitutes a pseudogene. There are 17 residues in the CDR3. CDR3 sequence: CASSKVGTVPFSYEQYF. For the CDR3, the DNA is TGTGCCAGCAGCAAAGTTGGGACAGTCCCCTTCTCCTACGAGCAGTACTTC.

This clone came up once. The junction does not match germline at one end; this may be a read error. The rearrangement joins TRBV12-3 or TRBV12-4 to TRBJ1-2, with a tentative D call TRBD1 (5 bases). The CDR3 totals 11 residues. The DNA for the CDR3 is TGTGCCAGCAGTTTAGGGGGCCAAAGCGCCTTC. Amino acid sequence: CASSLGGQSAF.

This clone was counted a single time. V usage is TRBV7-7 and J usage is TRBJ2-6; D not certain. The CDR3 is made up of 16 amino acids. Looked up from germline, CDR1 is SSHAT and CDR2 is FNYEAQ (reference sequence). The CDR3 DNA follows: TGTGCTAGCTCCCCGGTCCGCAACTCTGGGGCCAACGTCCTGACTTTC. Translation gives CASSPVRNSGANVLTF.

The chain links TRBV10-3 to TRBJ1-1; D uncertain. With 10 bases removed from V and 0 bases from J, the gap between germline ends came to 12 bases. The CDR3 sequence is 13 residues long. Germline V lookup: CDR1 ENHRY, CDR2 SYGVKD. For the CDR3, the DNA is TGTGCCACCAAAGAACAGATGAACACTGAAGCTTTCTTT. Its translation is CATKEQMNTEAFF.

The chain has TRBV7-2 and TRBJ1-6, with D unresolved. CDR1 and CDR2 from the germline V gene are SGHTA and FQGNSA. V dropped 1 base and J dropped 5 bases, with 9 bases sitting between them. The CDR3 runs 15 residues. CDR3 sequence (DNA): TGTGCCAGCAGCTTAGGTCCTTACAATAATTCACCCCTCCACTTT. Protein product: CASSLGPYNNSPLHF.

In DNA form, the CDR3 reads TGTGCCAGCAGTTTGAGGGTAGCGGGAGTCGGCATTCAGTACTTC. This sequence encodes CASSLRVAGVGIQYF. The V gene is TRBV28, the J gene TRBJ2-4; 9 bases align to TRBD2. The germline V gene encodes CDR1 MDHEN and CDR2 SYDVKM. Trimming removed 3 bases from V and 9 bases from J; junction bases left unmatched: 9. This CDR3 spans 15 amino acids.

This chain connects TRBV7-9 to TRBJ1-4, with D possibly matching TRBD1 (6 bases). The CDR3 length is 14 residues. The ends were cut back, 5 bases at V and 8 bases at J, with 15 bases in the middle. Per germline, CDR1 SEHNR and CDR2 FQNEAQ (reference sequence). CDR3 DNA sequence: TGTGCCAGCAGCCATAAACAGGGTTTGGAAAAACTGTTTTTT. Translated, it gives CASSHKQGLEKLFF.

The gene calls are TRBV5-1 and TRBJ2-1; no clear D. V lost 4 bases and J lost 8, with 7 bases in between. This CDR3 region has 11 residues. CDR1 and CDR2 (germline): SGHRS, YFSETQ. Here the CDR3 DNA reads TGCGCCAGCAGCCAGTCGTATGAGCAGTTCTTC. It encodes CASSQSYEQFF.

This clone was counted between two and nine times. The chain carries TRBV28 and TRBJ1-1; D call uncertain. The CDR3 extends over 13 amino acids. V gave up 2 bases and J gave up 7 bases, with 11 bases separating them. Germline V lookup: CDR1 MDHEN, CDR2 SYDVKM. The chain's CDR3 is CASSLRGASEAFF. Written as DNA, the CDR3 is TGTGCCAGCAGTTTACGGGGAGCCAGTGAAGCTTTCTTT.

The chain uses TRBV4-2 and TRBJ1-1; D is uncertain. The CDR3 has 12 residues. With 0 bases removed from V and 7 bases from J, the gap between germline ends came to 6 bases. Looked up from germline, CDR1 is LGHNA and CDR2 is YNFKEQ. CDR3 sequence (DNA): TGTGCCAGCAGCCAAGACGGTTTTGAAGCTTTCTTT. Its translation: CASSQDGFEAFF.

The rearrangement links TRBV2 to TRBJ1-1; D is unresolved. The CDR3 length is 13 residues. Germline CDR1 and CDR2: SNHLY and FYNNEI. V lost 4 bases and J lost 0, with 6 bases in between. The CDR3 DNA is TGTGCCAGCAGTGGGGAGGTGAACACTGAAGCTTTCTTT. Encoded protein: CASSGEVNTEAFF.

The chain links TRBV28 to TRBJ1-6, with 7 positions matching TRBD1. The CDR3 covers 14 residues. Germline V gene sequence: CDR1 MDHEN, CDR2 SYDVKM. The V gene end was trimmed by 6 bases and the J gene end by 7 bases; junction bases not matched to a gene: 6. CDR3 DNA: TGTGCCAGCAGCCCCGGGACAGTGAATTCACCCCTCCACTTT. Translating gives CASSPGTVNSPLHF.

The gene calls are TRBV3-1 (or the pseudogene TRBV3-2) and TRBJ2-5, with D unclear. The CDR3 is 11 residues long. Germline V gene data show CDR1 as LGHDT and CDR2 as YNNKEL (reference sequence). Trimming stripped 8 bases from V and 7 bases from J, with 11 bases between. The DNA of the CDR3 is TGTGCCAGCTCCCGTGTCTGGACCCAGTACTTC. It yields the protein CASSRVWTQYF.

V is TRBV3-1 (or the pseudogene TRBV3-2) and J is TRBJ1-2, with no clear D. The CDR3 consists of 15 residues. CDR1 and CDR2 (germline): LGHDT, YNNKEL (reference sequence). Trimming left V 4 bases short and J 4 bases short, with 16 bases between. This chain's CDR3 is CASSPPEGKAYGYTF. The CDR3 DNA sequence: TGTGCCAGCAGCCCCCCCGAGGGTAAGGCCTATGGCTACACCTTC.

With respect to this clone: One junction end does not reproduce the germline sequence, and a read error may be involved. The chain uses TRBV7-3 and TRBJ2-2; TRBD2 aligns across 16 bases. This CDR3 comprises 20 residues. The germline CDR1 and CDR2 sequences are SGHTA and FQGTGA. CDR3 coding DNA: TGTGCCAGCAGCTTAACCGGGACTAGCGGGAGGGCACTGAACGCCGGGGAGCTGTTTTTT. Its translation is CASSLTGTSGRALNAGELFF.

This clone was observed a single time. CDR3 sequence reads: CASSLEDGQNYGYTF. In DNA, the CDR3 is TGCGCCAGCAGCTTGGAAGATGGACAGAACTATGGCTACACCTTC. The gene calls are TRBV5-1 and TRBJ1-2, with D possibly matching TRBD1 (6 bases). The CDR3 loop spans 15 amino acids. Trimming took off 0 bases at V and 2 bases at J, with 11 bases between the two ends. Germline V gene sequence: CDR1 SGHRS, CDR2 YFSETQ.

For this clone: Other nucleotide sequences from this sample produce the same CDR3. V usage is TRBV5-1 and J usage is TRBJ2-5; 14 bases map to TRBD2. The CDR3 totals 16 residues. V trimming: 0 bases; J trimming: 2 bases; junction bases outside the gene matches: 0. Germline V gene lookup returns CDR1 SGHRS and CDR2 YFSETQ. The CDR3 reads CASSLGTSGGQETQYF. CDR3 DNA: TGCGCCAGCAGCTTGGGGACTAGCGGGGGGCAAGAGACCCAGTACTTC.